This TCR beta chain was recovered during a study of Tregs in tolerant kidney transplant recipients. Study-wide points: Expanding Tregs on activated donor B cells appeared to best identify donor-specific TCRbeta clones.

Note on this clone: Its antigen is unidentified.

CD4+CD25+CD127- Tregs, CD4+CD25- non-Tregs, CD4 and CD8 cells were sorted. In germline, CDR1 is SNHLY, CDR2 FYNNEI. The V end was cut by 9 bases, the J end by 1 base, with 8 bases between. This CDR3 has 12 residues. Some clones are missing from TCRdb's copy, which holds only in-frame ones; the method was immunoSEQ multiplex PCR. The profile covers more than 90,000 clones, with around 91% appearing a single time and approximately 0.59% taken by the ten largest. The chain links TRBV2 to TRBJ2-3; D might be TRBD2 (5 bases). This receptor was identified in a human donor in good health. Specimen: CD4+ T cells from blood. CDR3 bases: TGTGCCAGTGGGAGCGGCACAGATACGCAGTATTTT. It codes for CASGSGTDTQYF.